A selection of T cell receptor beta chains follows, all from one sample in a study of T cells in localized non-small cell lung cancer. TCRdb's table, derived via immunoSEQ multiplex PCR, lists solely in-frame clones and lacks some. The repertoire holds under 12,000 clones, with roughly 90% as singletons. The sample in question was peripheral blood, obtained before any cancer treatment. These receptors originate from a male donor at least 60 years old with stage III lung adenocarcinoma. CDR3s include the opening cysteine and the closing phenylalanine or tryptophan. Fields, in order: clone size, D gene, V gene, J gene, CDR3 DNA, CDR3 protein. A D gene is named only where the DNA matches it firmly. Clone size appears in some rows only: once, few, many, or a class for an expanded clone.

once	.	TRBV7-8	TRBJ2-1	TGTGCCAGCAGCTTCGGACCAAACAATGAGCAGTTCTTC	CASSFGPNNEQFF
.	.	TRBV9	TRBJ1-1	TGTGCCAGCAGCTTAGGCGGGACACGCACTGAAGCTTTCTTT	CASSLGGTRTEAFF
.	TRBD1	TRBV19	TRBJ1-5	TGTGCCAGTAGGACAACAGGGGTTTTCAATCAGCCCCAGCATTTT	CASRTTGVFNQPQHF
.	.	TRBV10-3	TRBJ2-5	TGTGCCATCAGTGAGGGAGGACAGCCTCAAGAGACCCAGTACTTC	CAISEGGQPQETQYF
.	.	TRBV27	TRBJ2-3	TGTGCCAGCAGTCCTTACTATGGGAGTATGACAGATACGCAGTATTTT	CASSPYYGSMTDTQYF
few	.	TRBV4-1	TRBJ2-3	TGCGCCAGCAGCCCCGAGAGCACAGATACGCAGTATTTT	CASSPESTDTQYF
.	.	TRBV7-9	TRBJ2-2	TGTGCCAGCAGCCTGCCCCGGACAGATCACACCGGGGAGCTGTTTTTT	CASSLPRTDHTGELFF
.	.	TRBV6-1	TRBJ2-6	TGTGCCAGCAGGACAATTGGCTCTGGGGCCAACGTCCTGACTTTC	CASRTIGSGANVLTF
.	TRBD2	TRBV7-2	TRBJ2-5	TGTGCCAGCAGCCAAATTAGACTAGCAAGGGAGACCCAGTACTTC	CASSQIRLARETQYF
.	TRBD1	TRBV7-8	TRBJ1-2	TGTGCCAGCAGCACGGGACAGATCTATGGCTACACCTTC	CASSTGQIYGYTF
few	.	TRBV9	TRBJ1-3	TGTGCCAGCAGCGTGACAGGTGCCTCTGGAAACACCATATATTTT	CASSVTGASGNTIYF
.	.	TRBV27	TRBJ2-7	TGTGCCAGCAGTTTATTTGCTTCCTACGAGCAGTACTTC	CASSLFASYEQYF
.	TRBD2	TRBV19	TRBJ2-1	TGTGCCAGTAGTAACGGGGGCCTAGCGGGAGGGCCCCACAATGAGCAGTTCTTC	CASSNGGLAGGPHNEQFF
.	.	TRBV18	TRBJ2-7	TGTGCCAGCTCAGTTGACCGCGGCTACGAGCAGTACTTC	CASSVDRGYEQYF
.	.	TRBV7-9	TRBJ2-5	TGTGCCAGCAGCTTGTCAGCCCGTGGGGGCCGCTACCAAACAGAGACCCAGTACTTC	CASSLSARGGRYQTETQYF
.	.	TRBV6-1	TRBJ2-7	TGTGCCAGCAATTTGGCAGGGGCGGCCCACGAGCAGTACTTC	CASNLAGAAHEQYF
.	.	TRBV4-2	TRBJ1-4	TGTGCCAGCAGCCAAGAGAGGAGGGCCACACGAGAAAAACTGTTTTTT	CASSQERRATREKLFF
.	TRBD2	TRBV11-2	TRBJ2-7	TGTGCCAGCAGCCAAATAGCGGGAACGTTCGAGCAGTACTTC	CASSQIAGTFEQYF
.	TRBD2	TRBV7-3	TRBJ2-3	TGTGCCAGCGCCCGACTAGCGGGGAGCACAGATACGCAGTATTTT	CASARLAGSTDTQYF
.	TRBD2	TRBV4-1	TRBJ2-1	TGCGCCAGCAGCCAAGAAGGGACTAGCCAATACAATGAGCAGTTCTTC	CASSQEGTSQYNEQFF
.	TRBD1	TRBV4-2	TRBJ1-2	TGTGCCAGCAATCTGGACAGGGGAGACTATGGCTACACCTTC	CASNLDRGDYGYTF
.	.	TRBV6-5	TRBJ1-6	TGTGCCAGCAGTCTCACAGGGCGCAATTCACCCCTCCACTTT	CASSLTGRNSPLHF
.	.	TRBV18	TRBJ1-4	TGTGCCAGCTCATCCCTTGGGGGAGCTGCAACTAATGAAAAACTGTTTTTT	CASSSLGGAATNEKLFF
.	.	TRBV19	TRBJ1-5	TGTGCCAGTGGACAGTTGGTAAATCAGCCCCAGCATTTT	CASGQLVNQPQHF
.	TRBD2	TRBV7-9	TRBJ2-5	TGTGCCAGCAGCCATATCTCGGGGAGGGCTGTGACGGAGACCCAGTACTTC	CASSHISGRAVTETQYF
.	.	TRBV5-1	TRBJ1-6	TGCGCCAGCAGGGAAAGGGATAATTCACCCCTCCACTTT	CASRERDNSPLHF
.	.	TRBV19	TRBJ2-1	TGTGCCAGTAGCATAGGCAGAACGCATGTGGATGAGCAGTTCTTC	CASSIGRTHVDEQFF
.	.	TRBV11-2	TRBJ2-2	TGTGCCAGCAGCTTAGCGGCTAGCGCCAAAGCCGGGGAGCTGTTTTTT	CASSLAASAKAGELFF
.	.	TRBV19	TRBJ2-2	TGTGCCAGTAGTGGGAGGACAGGGAACACCGGGGAGCTGTTTTTT	CASSGRTGNTGELFF
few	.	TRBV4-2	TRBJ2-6	TGTGCCAGCAGCCAGGGGATGGGCAGGGAGAGGTCTGGGGCCAACGTCCTGACTTTC	CASSQGMGRERSGANVLTF
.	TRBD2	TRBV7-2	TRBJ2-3	TGTGCCAGCAGCTTAGTAGCGGGTCCCGCTACGGATACGCAGTATTTT	CASSLVAGPATDTQYF
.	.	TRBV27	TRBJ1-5	TGTGCCAGCAGTTTCGGCAGACAGGATCAGCCCCAGCATTTT	CASSFGRQDQPQHF
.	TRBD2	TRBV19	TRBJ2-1	TGTGCCAGTAGTATTCGGGGGGGAGGGTCCATCAATGAGCAGTTCTTC	CASSIRGGGSINEQFF
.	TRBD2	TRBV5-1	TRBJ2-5	TGCGCCAGCAGCTTGGGAGGGACTAGCGGGGGAGAGACCCAGTACTTC	CASSLGGTSGGETQYF
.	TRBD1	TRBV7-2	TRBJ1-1	TGTGCCAGCAGCCTCCCCAACAGGGGAACTGAAGCTTTCTTT	CASSLPNRGTEAFF
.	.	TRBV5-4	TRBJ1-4	TGTGCCAGCAGCTTGGCGGCGGGAAATGAAAAACTGTTTTTT	CASSLAAGNEKLFF
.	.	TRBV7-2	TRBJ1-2	TGTGCCAGCAGCTCCCGGGGCGTCTATGGCTACACCTTC	CASSSRGVYGYTF
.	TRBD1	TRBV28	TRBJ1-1	TGTGCCAGCAGGGCACAGGGGATGGTTGAAGCTTTCTTT	CASRAQGMVEAFF
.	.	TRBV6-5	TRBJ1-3	TGTGCCAGCAGTGAAACGGTATATCGGAACACCATATATTTT	CASSETVYRNTIYF
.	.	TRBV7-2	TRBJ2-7	TGTGCCAGCAGCTTAAGGGTCCAGGGCTACGAGCAGTACTTC	CASSLRVQGYEQYF
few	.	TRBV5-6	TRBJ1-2	TGTGCCAGCAGCTTGAAAAGCAACTATGGCTACACCTTC	CASSLKSNYGYTF
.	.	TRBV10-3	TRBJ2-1	TGTGCCATCAGTACCGGACTAGGGGGGGTCAATGAGCAGTTCTTC	CAISTGLGGVNEQFF
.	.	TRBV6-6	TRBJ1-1	TGTGCCAGCACCACCTCTGTAGGGAGGGTAAGGACTGAAGCTTTCTTT	CASTTSVGRVRTEAFF
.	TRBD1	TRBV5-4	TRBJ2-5	TGTGCCAGCAGCGACCCGACAGGGCTAATCCAAGAGACCCAGTACTTC	CASSDPTGLIQETQYF
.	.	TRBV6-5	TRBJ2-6	TGTGCCAGCAGTTACGAGGGGGCTGGGGCCAACGTCCTGACTTTC	CASSYEGAGANVLTF
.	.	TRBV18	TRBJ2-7	TGTGCCAGCTCACGGACGGAGGGGGATGGCTTGTACGAGCAGTACTTC	CASSRTEGDGLYEQYF
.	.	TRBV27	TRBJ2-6	TGTGCCAGCAGTTTATCACGCTCTGGGGCCAACGTCCTGACTTTC	CASSLSRSGANVLTF
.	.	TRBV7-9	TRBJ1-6	TGTGCCAGCAGCTTGAGGTCAGGGAATAATTCACCCCTCCACTTT	CASSLRSGNNSPLHF
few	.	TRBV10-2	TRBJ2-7	TGCGCCAGCAGACCCCAGGGGTTCGAGCAGTACTTC	CASRPQGFEQYF
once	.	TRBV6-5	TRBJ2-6	TGTGCCAGCAGTTACGTCCTATCTGGGGCCAACGTCCTGACTTTC	CASSYVLSGANVLTF
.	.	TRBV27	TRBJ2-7	TGTGCCAGCAGTTTCCGGAGGGGGGAAACCTCCTACGAGCAGTACTTC	CASSFRRGETSYEQYF
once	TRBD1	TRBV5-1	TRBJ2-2	TGCGCCAGCAGCTACACAGGGGCGAACACCGGGGAGCTGTTTTTT	CASSYTGANTGELFF